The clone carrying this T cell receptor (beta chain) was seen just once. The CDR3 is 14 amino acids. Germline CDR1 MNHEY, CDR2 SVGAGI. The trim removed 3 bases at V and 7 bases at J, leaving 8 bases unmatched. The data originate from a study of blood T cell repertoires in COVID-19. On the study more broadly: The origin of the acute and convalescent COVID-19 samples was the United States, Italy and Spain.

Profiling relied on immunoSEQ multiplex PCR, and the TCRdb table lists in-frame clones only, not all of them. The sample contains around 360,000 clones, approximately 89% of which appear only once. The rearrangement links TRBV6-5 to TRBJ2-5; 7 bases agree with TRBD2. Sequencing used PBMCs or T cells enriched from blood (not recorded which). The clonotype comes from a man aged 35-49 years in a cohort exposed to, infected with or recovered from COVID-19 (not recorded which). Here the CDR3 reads CASSYRREDGTQYF. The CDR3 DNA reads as TGTGCCAGCAGTTATCGCCGGGAGGATGGGACCCAGTACTTC.